This TCR beta chain was captured in a study of T cell repertoires in cytomegalovirus infection. TCRdb re-called the reads with MiXCR, one entry per CDR3 protein. The repertoire holds some 440,000 distinct CDR3 sequences, with approximately 33% as singletons. The V end lost 1 base, the J end lost 2 bases, and 6 bases lay between the germline ends. The CDR3 sequence is 15 residues long. The source material was PBMCs. The TCR was taken from a human donor in good health (CMV status not recorded). Some clones in this sample may be carry-over from other donors' samples. The J gene is TRBJ1-6, the V gene TRBV12-3 or TRBV12-4, with D unresolved. As DNA, the CDR3 is TGTGCCAGCAGTTTAGGTGGTGCCTATAATTCACCCCTCCACTTT. This sequence encodes CASSLGGAYNSPLHF.